Listed here are 20 T cell receptor beta chains from one sample, sequenced in a study of T cell changes during pregnancy in multiple sclerosis. Using immunoSEQ multiplex PCR, the repertoire was profiled, and TCRdb retains in-frame clones only, with some absent. Of around 61,000 clones in the sample, under 95% were seen once. This specimen was peripheral blood, taken in the third trimester of pregnancy. Receptor source: a female donor in good health, enrolled as a control in a pregnancy study.

The chain employs TRBV4-3 and TRBJ1-6; possible D gene TRBD1, 5 bases. The CDR3 runs to 15 residues. Trimming took off 1 base at V and 8 bases at J, with 12 bases between the two ends. CDR1 and CDR2 from the germline V gene are LGHNA and YSLEER. The CDR3, as DNA: TGCGCCAGCAGCCAAGGAACAGGCCGAGATTCACCCCTCCACTTT. It is translated as CASSQGTGRDSPLHF.

V gene TRBV23-1 combines with J gene TRBJ2-7, with 7 bases lining up with TRBD1. TRBV23-1 is treated as an ORF (open reading frame) with a function not yet certain. CDR3 length: 13 amino acids. The CDR3 DNA reads as TGCAATTTGGCGGACAGGACTTTCTACGAGCAGTACTTC. Its translation: CNLADRTFYEQYF.

This clone was detected only a few times. The chain employs TRBV7-3 and TRBJ2-2, with TRBD1 identical over 9 bases. CDR1 is SGHTA, CDR2 FQGTGA, per germline. This CDR3 has 15 amino acids. The junction had 7 bases not matched to a gene; V was cut back by 6 bases and J by 5 bases. CDR3 sequence (DNA): TGTGCCAGCAGGCCACAGGGGGCAATGACCGGGGAGCTGTTTTTT. This encodes CASRPQGAMTGELFF.

J is TRBJ1-1 and V is TRBV9; D uncertain. The CDR3 extends over 13 amino acids. Between the trimmed V and J ends, which lost 3 bases and 1 base, there was a span of 7 bases. Germline CDR1 is SGDLS and CDR2 is YYNGEE. The DNA for the CDR3 is TGTGCCAGCAGCGGACTCCAGAACACTGAAGCTTTCTTT. Encoded protein: CASSGLQNTEAFF.

This chain links TRBV4-3 with TRBJ1-2, with TRBD1 as a possible D gene (5 bases). The CDR3 contains 15 residues. Germline CDR1 is LGHNA and CDR2 is YSLEER. V lost 3 bases, J lost 7 bases, and 18 bases lay in between. The CDR3 DNA reads TGCGCCAGCAGCCATCCGGCGGGGGTTGGCGCTGGCTACACCTTC. As protein: CASSHPAGVGAGYTF.

In this sample, this clone turned up once. The gene calls are TRBV7-2 and TRBJ2-7; unclear D gene. Trimming removed 3 bases at V and 1 base at J, with 10 bases between. The V gene's germline CDR1 is SGHTA and CDR2 FQGNSA. The CDR3 length is 14 residues. The CDR3 DNA reads as TGTGCCAGCAGCTTGAACAGTAGATCCTACGAGCAGTACTTC. Translating it yields CASSLNSRSYEQYF.

V and J are TRBV4-1 and TRBJ2-6, with TRBD2 as a possible D gene (5 bases). This CDR3 comprises 19 residues. Between the trimmed V and J ends, which lost 4 bases and 0 bases, there was a span of 19 bases. Germline V gene lookup returns CDR1 MGHRA and CDR2 YSYEKL. The CDR3 here is CASSRPWKAANSGANVLTF. The CDR3 region has the DNA TGCGCCAGCAGCCGACCATGGAAAGCGGCCAACTCTGGGGCCAACGTCCTGACTTTC.

This CDR3 reads CASSNGLRNGYTF. CDR3 nucleotide sequence: TGTGCCAGCAGCAACGGACTGAGAAACGGCTACACCTTC. The chain combines TRBV7-2 with TRBJ1-2, with D hard to call. V lost 5 bases, J lost 8 bases, and 15 bases lay in between. Germline assignment: CDR1 SGHTA and CDR2 FQGNSA. The CDR3 has 13 residues.

This sequence joins TRBV7-2 and TRBJ2-2, with 7 bases identical to TRBD2. This CDR3 comprises 16 residues. Germline CDR1 and CDR2: SGHTA and FQGNSA. J gave up 5 bases and V 3 bases, and 9 bases lay outside the gene matches. The CDR3 nucleotides read TGTGCCAGCAGCTTCAGTGGTAGCGGGCCTACCGGGGAGCTGTTTTTT. It yields the protein CASSFSGSGPTGELFF.

The chain links TRBV6-6 to TRBJ2-2; the match to TRBD2 covers 9 bases. V lost 7 bases to trimming and J lost 1 base; unmatched junction nucleotides: 4. The germline gives CDR1 MNHNY, CDR2 SVGAGI (reference sequence). The CDR3 sequence is 15 residues long. CDR3 loop: CASTSGGLNTGELFF. CDR3 DNA sequence: TGTGCCAGCACCAGCGGGGGGCTGAACACCGGGGAGCTGTTTTTT.

V gene TRBV4-3 combines with J gene TRBJ1-5; D possibly corresponds to TRBD1 (6 bases). CDR1 LGHNA and CDR2 YSLEER come from the germline V gene. Trimming left V 4 bases short and J 9 bases short, with 16 bases between. The CDR3 is 14 amino acids. Written as DNA, the CDR3 is TGCGCCAGCAGCCGGGAACAGGGCCTTGGGCCCCAGCATTTT. It specifies CASSREQGLGPQHF.

The chain employs TRBV30 and TRBJ2-7; 7 nucleotides line up with TRBD2. The CDR3 is 15 residues long. V trimming: 3 bases; J trimming: 4 bases; junction bases outside the gene matches: 12. CDR1 GTSNPN and CDR2 SVGIG come from the germline V gene (reference sequence). This CDR3 is CAWRREAGSAYEQYF. CDR3 bases: TGTGCCTGGAGAAGGGAAGCGGGGTCAGCTTACGAGCAGTACTTC.

The chain recombines TRBV5-4 with TRBJ2-2, with 7 bases lining up with TRBD2. The germline gives CDR1 SGHNT, CDR2 YYREEE (reference sequence). This CDR3 has 15 amino acids. V was pared by 6 bases and J by 4 bases, with 9 bases of the junction left unmatched. The CDR3 coding sequence is TGTGCCAGCAACCCGGGGAGGGGTGGCACCGGGGAGCTGTTTTTT. Translating it yields CASNPGRGGTGELFF.

The rearrangement joins TRBV7-8 to TRBJ2-5; weak D call: TRBD2 (6 bases). There are 13 residues in the CDR3. Looked up from germline, CDR1 is SGHVS and CDR2 is FQNEAQ. The V end was cut by 7 bases, the J end by 10 bases, with 19 bases between. CDR3 residues: CASIPPGPGDQYF. CDR3 DNA: TGTGCCAGCATCCCTCCTGGACCGGGAGACCAGTACTTC.

The chain carries TRBV9 and TRBJ2-3, with D possibly being TRBD1 (6 bases). Per germline, CDR1 SGDLS and CDR2 YYNGEE. The germline V and J ends were trimmed by 0 bases and 8 bases, with 16 bases remaining between them. CDR3 length: 15 residues. The DNA of the CDR3 is TGTGCCAGCAGCGTAGTCTATAGTTCAGGGGCTACGCAGTATTTT. Translated: CASSVVYSSGATQYF. Using reference TRBV9 and TRBJ2-3 for the parts outside the CDR3, the full variable domain is DSGVTQTPKHLITATGQRVTLRCSPRSGDLSVYWYQQSLDQGLQFLIQYYNGEERAKGNILERFSAQQFPDLHSELNLSSLELGDSALYFCASSVVYSSGATQYFGPGTRLTVL.

This chain uses TRBV15 with TRBJ1-4; D possibly corresponds to TRBD1 (5 bases). This CDR3 contains 15 residues. V gave up 3 bases and J gave up 5 bases, with 13 bases separating them. CDR1 and CDR2 from the germline V gene are LNHNV and YYDKDF (reference sequence). The CDR3 coding sequence is TGTGCCACCAGCAGGGCGGGGGGTGGAAATGAAAAACTGTTTTTT. Translated, it gives CATSRAGGGNEKLFF.

The rearrangement uses TRBV28 and TRBJ1-6; 7 bases are shared with TRBD1. Trimming removed 11 bases from V and 5 bases from J; junction bases left unmatched: 12. Germline CDR1 reads MDHEN; CDR2 reads SYDVKM. CDR3 size: 15 residues. The CDR3 nucleotides read TGTGCCTACCGACAGGGTTTTGAGGATAATTCACCCCTCCACTTT. This translates into CAYRQGFEDNSPLHF.

This chain uses TRBV7-2 with TRBJ1-6, with D possibly matching TRBD1 (6 bases). V lost 1 base and J 0 bases, leaving 10 bases between the germline ends. The length of the CDR3 is 17 residues. Germline-derived CDR1 and CDR2 are SGHTA and FQGNSA. The CDR3 loop reads CASSLVGGASYNSPLHF. CDR3 nucleotide sequence: TGTGCCAGCAGCTTAGTGGGGGGGGCCTCCTATAATTCACCCCTCCACTTT.

This chain links TRBV7-9 with TRBJ1-6; 8 nucleotides agree with TRBD1. The V segment lost 6 bases and the J segment 7 bases; nucleotides outside the gene matches: 8. The CDR3 covers 15 residues. Germline CDR1 and CDR2: SEHNR and FQNEAQ (reference sequence). The DNA for the CDR3 is TGTGCCAGCAGTTATGGACAGGGCCTCAATTCACCCCTCCACTTT. This gives the protein CASSYGQGLNSPLHF.

The chain couples TRBV11-2 to TRBJ2-6; 7 positions agree with TRBD1. V lost 5 bases, J lost 2 bases, and 6 bases stayed unmatched. The length of the CDR3 is 16 residues. CDR1 SGHAT and CDR2 FQNNGV come from the germline V gene. CDR3 region: CASSRTGLAGANVLTF. CDR3 DNA: TGTGCCAGCAGCCGGACAGGTTTGGCTGGGGCCAACGTCCTGACTTTC. Full variable domain (outside the CDR3, taken from reference TRBV11-2 and TRBJ2-6): EAGVAQSPRYKIIEKRQSVAFWCNPISGHATLYWYQQILGQGPKLLIQFQNNGVVDDSQLPKDRFSAERLKGVDSTLKIQPAKLEDSAVYLCASSRTGLAGANVLTFGAGSRLTVL.